This note documents a single TCR beta chain sequence. The source of the sample is a study of blood T cell repertoires in COVID-19. Using immunoSEQ multiplex PCR, the repertoire was profiled, and TCRdb retains in-frame clones only, with some absent. The profile shows around 200,000 clones, roughly 90% of them singletons. This CDR3 region has 12 residues. Deletions cut 3 bases from V and 7 bases from J, with 9 bases between. The receptor comes from a man younger than 35 with active or convalescent COVID-19. The chain couples TRBV12-3 or TRBV12-4 to TRBJ1-2; D ambiguous. The specimen was peripheral blood. The CDR3 loop is CASSFGLIGYTF. CDR3 nucleotides: TGTGCCAGCAGTTTTGGCCTTATTGGCTACACCTTC.